This TCR beta chain came from a study of regulatory T cells in long-lasting Graves disease. Study outcomes and limitations: TCR diversity was lower in persistent Graves' patients (versus newly diagnosed ones). A greater number of public clonotypes (fewer than 3,000) was shared by persistent patients than by new patients (approximately 880). Persistent cases favored TRBV28, TRBJ1-2 and TRBJ2-5.

This clonotype was counted at least ten times. Its antigen is not known. Documented time point: persistent/refractory GD, antithyroid drugs over 5 years with positive TRAb. RNA isolated from PBMCs was used to make the TCR library. Assembly of TCR beta libraries relied on iRepertoire HTBI primers together with Arm-PCR of CDR3 regions. TCRdb re-analysed the multiplex PCR reads in MiXCR, keeping a single row per CDR3 protein. The data contain approximately 440,000 distinct CDR3 sequences, roughly a quarter of them seen just once; the ten biggest clones take up approximately 26%. CDR3 size: 11 residues. Germline CDR1 and CDR2: DFQATT and SNEGSKA (reference sequence). The V gene lost 4 bases and the J gene lost 4 bases, with 8 bases spanning the gap.

This clonotype was sampled from a female donor with Graves disease. The chain uses TRBV20-1 and TRBJ2-7, with D hard to call. This sample comprised peripheral blood mononuclear cells (PBMCs), obtained when the disease was refractory, from a patient treated with antithyroid drugs. CDR3 loop: CSATFVYEQYF. The CDR3 DNA reads TGCAGTGCTACGTTTGTTTACGAGCAGTACTTC.